Listed here are 8 T cell receptor beta chains from one sample, sequenced in a study of blood T cell repertoires in COVID-19. Clones were sequenced by immunoSEQ multiplex PCR, and TCRdb holds only the in-frame ones, with some missing. The sample has 220,000 or so clones; 84% are singletons. Sequenced material: PBMCs or T cells enriched from blood (not recorded which). The receptors come from a woman aged 40-49 years who had recovered from COVID-19.

V gene TRBV19 combines with J gene TRBJ1-5; the D gene is possibly TRBD1 (6 bases). Between the trimmed V and J ends, which lost 6 bases and 0 bases, there was a span of 18 bases. This CDR3 comprises 17 residues. The germline CDR1 and CDR2 sequences are LNHDA and SQIVND (reference sequence). The DNA for the CDR3 is TGTGCCAGTAGAGGGGGAGCGCGGGGGATTAGCAATCAGCCCCAGCATTTT. As protein: CASRGGARGISNQPQHF.

The chain combines TRBV7-6 with TRBJ2-2, with D perhaps TRBD2 (6 bases). The length of the CDR3 is 16 residues. The germline V gene encodes CDR1 SGHVS and CDR2 FNYEAQ. V was cut by 2 bases and J by 7 bases, with 17 bases left in between. The CDR3 reads CASSLRFAGKNGELFF. CDR3 nucleotide sequence: TGTGCCAGCAGCTTACGTTTTGCGGGGAAAAACGGGGAGCTGTTTTTT.

The V and J genes are TRBV19 and TRBJ2-1; D is unclear. Germline CDR1 is LNHDA and CDR2 is SQIVND (reference sequence). V was cut by 9 bases and J by 4 bases, with 13 bases left in between. The CDR3 has 13 residues. DNA of the CDR3: TGTGCCAGCTCACTGGGCGCGTACAATGAGCAGTTCTTC. This sequence encodes CASSLGAYNEQFF.

The J gene is TRBJ2-3, the V gene TRBV11-2; 8 bases fit TRBD2. CDR1 is SGHAT, CDR2 FQNNGV, per germline. The CDR3 sequence is 13 residues long. V lost 4 bases, J lost 9 bases, and 6 bases stayed unmatched. As DNA, the CDR3 is TGTGCCAGCAGCTGGACCAGCGGGGGAACGCAGTATTTT. It is translated as CASSWTSGGTQYF.

J is TRBJ1-5 and V is TRBV7-8; 9 bases fit TRBD1. Germline CDR1 and CDR2: SGHVS and FQNEAQ. The V segment lost 4 bases and the J segment 9 bases; nucleotides outside the gene matches: 16. The CDR3 has 17 amino acids. The CDR3 DNA sequence: TGTGCCAGCAGCTACGAAACCCTCGGGACAGGGCGCTGGCCCCAGCATTTT. This encodes CASSYETLGTGRWPQHF. The whole variable domain, filled in from reference TRBV7-8 and TRBJ1-5, reads GAGVSQSPRYKVAKRGQDVALRCDPISGHVSLFWYQQALGQGPEFLTYFQNEAQLDKSGLPSDRFFAERPEGSVSTLKIQRTQQEDSAVYLCASSYETLGTGRWPQHFGDGTRLSIL.

This chain connects TRBV14 to TRBJ2-1, with 14 bases identical to TRBD2. The CDR3 length is 17 residues. V trimming: 4 bases; J trimming: 9 bases; junction bases outside the gene matches: 11. CDR1 is SGHDN, CDR2 FVKESK, per germline. The CDR3 region is CASSRGLAGVVAPEQFF. In DNA form, the CDR3 reads TGTGCCAGCAGCCGGGGACTAGCGGGAGTGGTAGCCCCTGAGCAGTTCTTC.

The rearrangement joins TRBV6-2 or TRBV6-3 to TRBJ2-7; D remains ambiguous. The V gene's germline CDR1 is MNHEY and CDR2 SVGEGT. Trimming removed 4 bases from V and 3 bases from J, with 10 bases in between. The CDR3 runs 13 residues. The CDR3 sequence is CASSSASSYEQYV. CDR3 coding DNA: TGTGCCAGCAGTTCGGCCTCTAGCTACGAGCAGTACGTC.

The rearrangement joins TRBV30 to TRBJ1-5, with no clear D. Germline V gene lookup returns CDR1 GTSNPN and CDR2 SVGIG (reference sequence). The CDR3 totals 13 residues. V lost 4 bases, J lost 0 bases, and 7 bases lay in between. CDR3 DNA sequence: TGTGCCTGGACAGACAATAGCAATCAGCCCCAGCATTTT. This encodes CAWTDNSNQPQHF.